Listed below are T cell receptor beta chains from one sample, sequenced in a study of T-cell memory formation after mild COVID-19. TCRdb re-derived calls from the 5' RACE reads in MiXCR, one entry per CDR3 protein. The table shows roughly 68,000 distinct CDR3 sequences, with 16% occurring only once. Sequenced material: PBMCs or a T cell subset sorted from them (not recorded which). These receptor sequences come from an adult woman who had mild COVID-19 (a few samples of this study predate the infection). Cell type and time point are not known. CDR3s include the opening cysteine and the closing phenylalanine or tryptophan. The D gene is left open where the match is weak. Where a row states a size, it is once, few, many or the class of an expanded clone; other rows omit it.

j_gene: TRBJ1-1
v_gene: TRBV2
d_gene: NA
abundance: medium-sized
CDR3aa: CASSEGNAGPNTEAFF
CDR3nt: TGTGCCAGCAGTGAAGGGAACGCAGGGCCAAACACTGAAGCTTTCTTT

j_gene: TRBJ2-3
v_gene: TRBV12-3/TRBV12-4
d_gene: TRBD1
abundance: NA
CDR3aa: CASSFPRTGISTDTQYF
CDR3nt: TGTGCCAGCAGTTTCCCGCGGACAGGCATCAGCACAGATACGCAGTATTTT

j_gene: TRBJ2-3
v_gene: TRBV20-1
d_gene: NA
abundance: few
CDR3aa: CSARKRGTDTQYF
CDR3nt: TGCAGTGCTAGAAAGCGGGGCACAGATACGCAGTATTTT

j_gene: TRBJ2-7
v_gene: TRBV4-1
d_gene: NA
abundance: NA
CDR3aa: CASSQGPRTSEQYF
CDR3nt: TGCGCCAGCAGCCAAGGTCCCAGAACATCCGAGCAGTACTTC

j_gene: TRBJ2-1
v_gene: TRBV30
d_gene: TRBD2
abundance: few
CDR3aa: CACPPTLAGGPGNEQFF
CDR3nt: TGTGCCTGTCCCCCGACCCTAGCGGGAGGGCCGGGGAATGAGCAGTTCTTC

j_gene: TRBJ1-1
v_gene: TRBV7-3
d_gene: TRBD1
abundance: few
CDR3aa: CASSPGQVHEAFF
CDR3nt: TGTGCCAGCAGCCCCGGACAGGTTCATGAAGCTTTCTTT

j_gene: TRBJ2-2
v_gene: TRBV5-5
d_gene: TRBD1
abundance: few
CDR3aa: CASKPGQGWSGELFF
CDR3nt: TGTGCCAGCAAACCCGGACAGGGTTGGTCCGGGGAGCTGTTTTTT

j_gene: TRBJ2-5
v_gene: TRBV27
d_gene: NA
abundance: NA
CDR3aa: CASGGATEETQYF
CDR3nt: TGTGCCAGCGGGGGGGCAACAGAAGAGACCCAGTACTTC

j_gene: TRBJ2-1
v_gene: TRBV7-3
d_gene: NA
abundance: NA
CDR3aa: CASSPAGYNEQFF
CDR3nt: TGTGCCAGCAGCCCGGCGGGGTACAATGAGCAGTTCTTC

j_gene: TRBJ2-5
v_gene: TRBV7-8
d_gene: TRBD2
abundance: few
CDR3aa: CASSLSAGGGETQYF
CDR3nt: TGTGCCAGCAGCTTAAGCGCGGGAGGGGGGGAGACCCAGTACTTC

j_gene: TRBJ2-5
v_gene: TRBV9
d_gene: NA
abundance: NA
CDR3aa: CASSVDRVDETQYF
CDR3nt: TGTGCCAGCAGCGTAGACAGGGTAGATGAGACCCAGTACTTC

j_gene: TRBJ2-7
v_gene: TRBV5-6
d_gene: NA
abundance: NA
CDR3aa: CASSLVGTWEQYF
CDR3nt: TGTGCCAGCAGCTTGGTCGGAACATGGGAGCAGTACTTC

j_gene: TRBJ1-2
v_gene: TRBV10-2
d_gene: TRBD1
abundance: NA
CDR3aa: CASSEDRGLNYGYTF
CDR3nt: TGCGCCAGCAGTGAGGACAGGGGACTTAACTATGGCTACACCTTC